Below are 27 T cell receptor beta chains sequenced from a single sample in a study of blood T cell repertoires in COVID-19. TCRdb's table, derived via immunoSEQ multiplex PCR, lists solely in-frame clones and lacks some. This sample carries a few hundred thousand clones, about nine tenths of them seen once, and the ten largest clones take approximately 9.4%. Sequences were obtained from peripheral blood. These receptors all come from a man aged 35 to 55 who had recovered from COVID-19.

CDR3 in amino acids: CASTEREDHEQYF. The CDR3 coding sequence is TGTGCCAGCACAGAGCGGGAGGACCACGAGCAGTACTTC. The chain combines TRBV2 with TRBJ2-7; 9 bases align to TRBD2. The V gene end was trimmed by 7 bases and the J gene end by 5 bases; junction bases not matched to a gene: 6. Germline assignment: CDR1 SNHLY and CDR2 FYNNEI. The CDR3 has 13 amino acids.

V gene TRBV5-4 combines with J gene TRBJ1-6; D ambiguous. Germline CDR1 and CDR2: SGHNT and YYREEE (reference sequence). Trimming took off 0 bases at V and 14 bases at J, with 12 bases between the two ends. The length of the CDR3 is 13 residues. The CDR3 is CASSLEGPGALHF. The CDR3 DNA is TGTGCCAGCAGCTTGGAGGGTCCCGGGGCCCTCCACTTT.

This clone was recorded many times. The chain is built from TRBV12-3 or TRBV12-4 and TRBJ2-3; TRBD2 is a possible D gene (5 bases). CDR3 length: 10 amino acids. Trimming shortened V by 10 bases and J by 6 bases, and 8 bases separated the two germline ends. CDR3 sequence (DNA): TGTGCCACCCGAGGGGATACGCAGTATTTT. It specifies CATRGDTQYF.

V and J are TRBV7-2 and TRBJ1-3; 8 nucleotides line up with TRBD1. The CDR3 totals 17 residues. V was pared by 1 base and J by 0 bases, with 5 bases of the junction left unmatched. Germline values: CDR1 SGHTA, CDR2 FQGNSA. The chain's CDR3 is CASSLDRGGSSGNTIYF. As DNA, the CDR3 is TGTGCCAGCAGCTTAGACAGGGGGGGAAGCTCTGGAAACACCATATATTTT.

The chain combines TRBV6-1 with TRBJ2-6; 12 bases match TRBD2. The CDR3 has 19 amino acids. Germline CDR1 and CDR2: MNHNS and SASEGT. Trimming at V came to 3 bases and at J to 0 bases, leaving 6 bases not matched to a gene. The CDR3 protein is CASSDRLAGGFSGANVLTF. CDR3 sequence (DNA): TGTGCCAGCAGTGACCGTCTAGCGGGGGGGTTCTCTGGGGCCAACGTCCTGACTTTC.

The chain carries TRBV6-6 and TRBJ1-4; a possible D gene is TRBD1 (6 bases). This CDR3 spans 12 amino acids. The V end was cut by 0 bases, the J end by 14 bases, with 10 bases between. Germline-derived CDR1 and CDR2 are MNHNY and SVGAGI (reference sequence). The CDR3 region is CASSYSTGTLFF. The CDR3 nucleotides read TGTGCCAGCAGTTACTCGACAGGAACCCTGTTTTTT.

This clone was picked up a small number of times. The rearrangement uses TRBV7-9 and TRBJ2-7; D gene ambiguous. Trimming shortened V by 3 bases and J by 3 bases, and 3 bases separated the two germline ends. The CDR3 consists of 11 residues. CDR1 is SEHNR, CDR2 FQNEAQ, per germline (reference sequence). CDR3 in DNA: TGTGCCAGCAGCTTCCACTACGAGCAGTACTTC. As protein: CASSFHYEQYF. The full variable domain, in which reference TRBV7-9 and TRBJ2-7 provide the parts outside the CDR3, is DTGVSQNPRHKITKRGQNVTFRCDPISEHNRLYWYRQTLGQGPEFLTYFQNEAQLEKSRLLSDRFSAERPKGSFSTLEIQRTEQGDSAMYLCASSFHYEQYFGPGTRLTVT.

The chain is built from TRBV15 and TRBJ1-1, with D hard to call. Germline V gene lookup returns CDR1 LNHNV and CDR2 YYDKDF (reference sequence). The CDR3 covers 15 residues. V lost 3 bases and J 1 base, leaving 12 bases between the germline ends. CDR3 nucleotide sequence: TGTGCCACCAGCAGTCGGTTCGCGAGGAACACTGAAGCTTTCTTT. It yields the protein CATSSRFARNTEAFF.

The chain is built from TRBV7-9 and TRBJ2-1; TRBD2 aligns across 8 bases. Unmatched junction bases numbered 6, after V lost 5 bases and J lost 3 bases. In germline, CDR1 is SEHNR, CDR2 FQNEAQ (reference sequence). The CDR3 contains 15 residues. DNA for the CDR3: TGTGCCAGCAGCCGAACTAGCGGCCGCTACAATGAGCAGTTCTTC. Translating gives CASSRTSGRYNEQFF.

V gene TRBV9 combines with J gene TRBJ2-7, with 8 bases aligning to TRBD1. J lost 5 bases, V lost 0 bases, and 7 bases had no gene match. Germline CDR1 SGDLS, CDR2 YYNGEE. The CDR3 totals 15 residues. CDR3: CASSVDQGAFNEQYF. The CDR3 DNA is TGTGCCAGCAGCGTAGACCAGGGGGCTTTTAACGAGCAGTACTTC.

The chain employs TRBV25-1 and TRBJ1-1; D remains ambiguous. Germline-derived CDR1 and CDR2 are MGHDK and SYGVNS. The CDR3 is 16 residues long. V was shortened by 5 bases and J by 5 bases, with 21 bases between the two germline ends. The CDR3 reads CASSPPLLGGSTEAFF. The CDR3 region has the DNA TGTGCCAGCAGTCCACCCCTGTTAGGAGGCTCGACTGAAGCTTTCTTT.

The chain joins TRBV24-1 to TRBJ1-4; 8 nucleotides align to TRBD1. Per germline, CDR1 KGHDR and CDR2 SFDVKD. J lost 6 bases, V lost 4 bases, and 12 bases had no gene match. This CDR3 contains 17 residues. The CDR3 region is CATSEGDRFGWDEKLFF. As DNA, the CDR3 is TGTGCCACCAGTGAGGGGGACAGGTTTGGGTGGGATGAAAAACTGTTTTTT.

Comments on this clone: The sample contains more than one DNA sequence encoding this CDR3. This sequence joins TRBV5-5 and TRBJ1-1, with D tentatively TRBD1 (6 bases). This CDR3 is 13 amino acids long. Trimming took off 3 bases at V and 1 base at J, with 7 bases between the two ends. From germline, CDR1 is SGHKS and CDR2 YYEKEE (reference sequence). CDR3 bases: TGTGCCAGCAGCTGGGGGCAGAACACTGAAGCTTTCTTT. As protein: CASSWGQNTEAFF.

The J gene is TRBJ2-3, the V gene TRBV7-9; TRBD2 matches at 11 bases. Germline V gene sequence: CDR1 SEHNR, CDR2 FQNEAQ (reference sequence). CDR3 length: 16 residues. V shed 5 bases, J shed 2 bases, and the junction held 6 bases outside the gene matches. This CDR3 reads CASSRRLAGNTDTQYF. The CDR3 bases are TGTGCCAGCAGCAGACGACTAGCGGGAAACACAGATACGCAGTATTTT. Drawing the rest from reference TRBV7-9 and TRBJ2-3, the complete variable domain is DTGVSQNPRHKITKRGQNVTFRCDPISEHNRLYWYRQTLGQGPEFLTYFQNEAQLEKSRLLSDRFSAERPKGSFSTLEIQRTEQGDSAMYLCASSRRLAGNTDTQYFGPGTRLTVL.

This chain joins TRBV30 and TRBJ2-7; D is ambiguous. The CDR3 runs 13 residues. Trimming took 0 bases from V and 5 from J, leaving 11 bases between them. Germline assignment: CDR1 GTSNPN and CDR2 SVGIG (reference sequence). In nucleotides, the CDR3 is TGTGCCTGGAGTGTAGAGATCCGCGACGAGCAGTACTTC. Amino acid sequence: CAWSVEIRDEQYF.

The V gene is TRBV5-4, the J gene TRBJ2-7; 7 positions agree with TRBD1. CDR1 and CDR2 from the germline V gene are SGHNT and YYREEE (reference sequence). With 4 bases clipped from V and 2 bases from J, the junction kept 9 bases outside the gene matches. The length of the CDR3 is 15 residues. CDR3 amino acids: CASSPTPGGPYEQYF. The DNA of the CDR3 is TGTGCCAGCAGCCCCACTCCAGGGGGTCCCTACGAGCAGTACTTC.

The chain has TRBV27 and TRBJ2-7; no clear D. The CDR3 consists of 13 residues. V lost 6 bases, J lost 2 bases, and 11 bases lay in between. Germline V gene lookup returns CDR1 MNHEY and CDR2 SMNVEV (reference sequence). CDR3 in DNA: TGTGCCAGCAGCTATACAGCAACCTACGAGCAGTACTTC. Amino acids: CASSYTATYEQYF.

This clone was found once. The gene calls are TRBV29-1 and TRBJ1-2; D possibly corresponds to TRBD1 (5 bases). This CDR3 spans 17 amino acids. The V end lost 1 base, the J end lost 5 bases, and 23 bases lay between the germline ends. The germline V gene encodes CDR1 SQVTM and CDR2 ANQGSEA. Written as DNA, the CDR3 is TGCAGCGTTGAAGGGGGGAAGGGAGGAACCGGAGGGTATGGCTACACCTTC. Encoded protein: CSVEGGKGGTGGYGYTF.

The chain has TRBV9 and TRBJ2-7; a weak D match, TRBD2 (6 bases). This CDR3 has 15 residues. V lost 0 bases, J lost 7 bases, and 17 bases lay in between. CDR1 and CDR2 from the germline V gene are SGDLS and YYNGEE. Here the CDR3 reads CASSVAGASPGEQYF. In DNA, the CDR3 is TGTGCCAGCAGCGTAGCGGGAGCGTCCCCGGGTGAGCAGTACTTC.

J is TRBJ1-2 and V is TRBV6-6; D is unresolved. Per germline, CDR1 MNHNY and CDR2 SVGAGI (reference sequence). Trimming took 6 bases from V and 4 from J, leaving 9 bases between them. The CDR3 is 12 amino acids. The CDR3 reads CASRLSGYGYTF. CDR3 DNA: TGTGCCAGCAGGCTCAGTGGCTATGGCTACACCTTC.

V usage is TRBV6-1 and J usage is TRBJ1-5; 8 nucleotides agree with TRBD1. The V and J ends lost 2 bases and 6 bases, in that order; junction bases with no gene match: 6. CDR1 MNHNS and CDR2 SASEGT come from the germline V gene. The CDR3 totals 15 residues. CDR3 sequence: CASSEFNRGTQPQHF. The CDR3 DNA is TGTGCCAGCAGTGAATTCAACAGGGGGACTCAGCCCCAGCATTTT.

The V call is TRBV7-6, the J call TRBJ2-7; TRBD2 is a possible D gene (6 bases). Germline assignment: CDR1 SGHVS and CDR2 FNYEAQ. CDR3 size: 14 residues. V was clipped by 1 base and J by 3 bases, with 10 bases between them. CDR3 protein: CASSLGTKSYEQYF. The CDR3 DNA is TGTGCCAGCAGCTTAGGGACTAAAAGCTACGAGCAGTACTTC.

The V call is TRBV7-2, the J call TRBJ2-1; 8 bases fit TRBD2. This CDR3 region has 14 residues. V shed 7 bases, J shed 5 bases, and the junction held 7 bases outside the gene matches. Germline V gene sequence: CDR1 SGHTA, CDR2 FQGNSA. This chain's CDR3 is CASKGGRSNNEQFF. CDR3 DNA: TGTGCCAGCAAGGGCGGGAGGTCCAACAATGAGCAGTTCTTC.

The chain couples TRBV21-1 to TRBJ2-5; TRBD2 reflects the table's D call only, with no check against the DNA. TRBV21-1 is an annotated pseudogene. This CDR3 comprises 15 residues. The DNA of the CDR3 is TGTGCCAGGGGGATTAGCGGGGTTCACCAAGAGACCCAGTACTTC. This gives the protein CARGISGVHQETQYF.

The rearrangement links TRBV7-2 to TRBJ2-1; 7 nucleotides agree with TRBD1. This CDR3 spans 16 amino acids. The germline V gene has CDR1 SGHTA and CDR2 FQGNSA. V lost 6 bases, J lost 10 bases, and 18 bases stayed unmatched. CDR3 coding DNA: TGTGCCAGCAGTAGCTCTAGAGGGACAGTACAAGGAGAGCAGTTCTTC. Protein product: CASSSSRGTVQGEQFF.

Only a few counts were recorded for this clone. The genes are TRBV6-6 and TRBJ1-3, with D perhaps TRBD1 (6 bases). CDR3 length equals 15 residues. The V gene's germline CDR1 is MNHNY and CDR2 SVGAGI (reference sequence). The germline V and J ends were trimmed by 8 bases and 1 base, with 15 bases remaining between them. CDR3 sequence: CASGYRAWSGNTIYF. Here the CDR3 DNA reads TGTGCCAGCGGATACAGGGCATGGTCTGGAAACACCATATATTTT.

This rearrangement joins TRBV5-6 to TRBJ1-3; a possible D gene is TRBD1 (6 bases). Trimming stripped 5 bases from V and 3 bases from J, with 9 bases between. CDR1 and CDR2 from the germline V gene are SGHDT and YYEEEE. The CDR3 is 13 residues long. The CDR3 nucleotides are TGTGCCAGCAGACAGGGTGGTGGAAACACCATATATTTT. It yields the protein CASRQGGGNTIYF.